The rows below give T cell receptor beta chains drawn from one sample of a study of cytomegalovirus exposure and HLA in healthy donors. Repertoires were generated with immunoSEQ multiplex PCR, while TCRdb's copy carries only in-frame clones and drops some. Of about 21,000 clones in the sample, 95% to 97% were seen once. The sample comprised PBMCs. The receptors originated from a man aged 25 to 40 in good health and CMV-seropositive. Each CDR3 is given with its conserved first and last residue. Fields, in order: V gene, J gene, CDR3 protein.

V: TRBV7-2; J: TRBJ1-2; CDR3: CASSARDRGSGGYTF
V: TRBV28; J: TRBJ1-5; CDR3: CASSLRGPQHF
V: TRBV5-8; J: TRBJ1-2; CDR3: CASSTGQGWGGYTF
V: TRBV19; J: TRBJ1-2; CDR3: CASSGDRANYGYTF
V: TRBV27; J: TRBJ1-4; CDR3: CASSFQQGLSGEKLFF
V: TRBV5-1; J: TRBJ1-2; CDR3: CASSPGQGTLLTF
V: TRBV18; J: TRBJ1-1; CDR3: CASSGRGTGTEAFF
V: TRBV25-1; J: TRBJ2-1; CDR3: CASRTDTAYEQFF
V: TRBV6-5; J: TRBJ2-5; CDR3: CASRLSGEETQYF
V: TRBV13; J: TRBJ2-3; CDR3: CASSPRGMSTDTQYF
V: TRBV2; J: TRBJ2-5; CDR3: CASSEGQYQETQYF
V: TRBV30; J: TRBJ2-3; CDR3: CAWSVGTSGRTDTQYF
V: TRBV4-1; J: TRBJ1-3; CDR3: CASSQGKDKPGNTIYF
V: TRBV2; J: TRBJ1-5; CDR3: CASSGTGPNQPQHF
V: TRBV6-6; J: TRBJ2-7; CDR3: CASTPGLASYEQYF
V: TRBV9; J: TRBJ2-7; CDR3: CASSSRDRVSEQYF
V: TRBV28; J: TRBJ2-7; CDR3: CASSSPPGQTYEQYF
V: TRBV30; J: TRBJ2-3; CDR3: CAQGGLAGAPQYF
V: TRBV7-8; J: TRBJ2-7; CDR3: CASSPGLAVSYEQYF
V: TRBV15; J: TRBJ2-7; CDR3: CATSISLVPASPYEQYF
V: TRBV5-1; J: TRBJ2-4; CDR3: CASSPTQLAKNIQYF
V: TRBV18; J: TRBJ1-1; CDR3: CASSADSTEAFF
V: TRBV6-5; J: TRBJ1-2; CDR3: CASSADRDLYGYTF
V: TRBV28; J: TRBJ2-1; CDR3: CASSFSKVGSSYNEQFF
V: TRBV4-3; J: TRBJ2-2; CDR3: CASSHQTLTGPPGTGELFF
V: TRBV28; J: TRBJ2-7; CDR3: CASSLTPPGGYEQYF
V: TRBV28; J: TRBJ1-1; CDR3: CATKAPGAFF
V: TRBV6-5; J: TRBJ2-7; CDR3: CASSYPETGGPYEQYF
V: TRBV27; J: TRBJ2-3; CDR3: CASSSGSPSTDTQYF
V: TRBV19; J: TRBJ2-5; CDR3: CATSMPGLALGTQYF
V: TRBV28; J: TRBJ2-7; CDR3: CASSLEARHPYEQYF
V: TRBV29-1; J: TRBJ1-4; CDR3: CSVETVTNEKLFF